This is a list of T cell receptor beta chains from one sample in a study of T cell changes during pregnancy in multiple sclerosis. Using immunoSEQ multiplex PCR, the repertoire was profiled, and TCRdb retains in-frame clones only, with some absent. The data contain 55,000 to 70,000 clones, approximately 86% of them singletons. This sample comprised CD4+ T cells from peripheral blood mononuclear cells, obtained in the third trimester of pregnancy. The receptors derive from a female donor with multiple sclerosis, enrolled in a pregnancy study. Each CDR3 is given with its conserved first and last residue. The D gene is left open where the match is weak. Size values are once, few and many counts, or a class for expanded clones, and some rows have none.

J gene: TRBJ1-4; clone size: -; V gene: TRBV6-6; D gene: TRBD1; CDR3 DNA: TGTGCCAGCAGTTCGACAGGGCTGACTAATGAAAAACTGTTTTTT; CDR3 protein: CASSSTGLTNEKLFF
J gene: TRBJ2-1; clone size: -; V gene: TRBV5-1; D gene: TRBD1; CDR3 DNA: TGCGCCAGCAGCTTGGTCGGGACAGGGGACAATGAGCAGTTCTTC; CDR3 protein: CASSLVGTGDNEQFF
J gene: TRBJ2-2; clone size: -; V gene: TRBV7-3; D gene: TRBD2; CDR3 DNA: TGTGCCAGCAGCCCGGGGGGCACCGGGGAGCTGTTTTTT; CDR3 protein: CASSPGGTGELFF
J gene: TRBJ1-5; clone size: -; V gene: TRBV2; D gene: -; CDR3 DNA: TGTGCCAGCAGTGAGAGGGCAGTAACCCAGCCCCAGCATTTT; CDR3 protein: CASSERAVTQPQHF
J gene: TRBJ1-4; clone size: -; V gene: TRBV5-6; D gene: -; CDR3 DNA: TGTGCCAGCAGCTTGTATGACACAACTAATGAAAAACTGTTTTTT; CDR3 protein: CASSLYDTTNEKLFF
J gene: TRBJ1-1; clone size: -; V gene: TRBV7-9; D gene: -; CDR3 DNA: TGTGCCAGCAGCTTTCGGGACACTGAAGCTTTCTTT; CDR3 protein: CASSFRDTEAFF
J gene: TRBJ2-7; clone size: -; V gene: TRBV5-1; D gene: TRBD1; CDR3 DNA: TGCGCCAGCAGCACCGGACAGGGGGCAGGCGACGAGCAGTACTTC; CDR3 protein: CASSTGQGAGDEQYF
J gene: TRBJ1-5; clone size: -; V gene: TRBV5-1; D gene: TRBD1; CDR3 DNA: TGCGCCAGCAGCTTCTCAGGGACAGGTAATCAGCCCCAGCATTTT; CDR3 protein: CASSFSGTGNQPQHF
J gene: TRBJ1-2; clone size: -; V gene: TRBV30; D gene: -; CDR3 DNA: TGTGCCTGGAGCGGCGGAAACTATGGCTACACCTTC; CDR3 protein: CAWSGGNYGYTF
J gene: TRBJ1-1; clone size: -; V gene: TRBV18; D gene: TRBD1; CDR3 DNA: TGTGCCAGCTCACCCCAAACCCTCGGACAGGGCGGAACAAACACTGAAGCTTTCTTT; CDR3 protein: CASSPQTLGQGGTNTEAFF
J gene: TRBJ1-6; clone size: -; V gene: TRBV9; D gene: -; CDR3 DNA: TGTGCCAGCAGCGGAGGTAATGGCTCACCCCTCCACTTT; CDR3 protein: CASSGGNGSPLHF
J gene: TRBJ1-6; clone size: -; V gene: TRBV2; D gene: -; CDR3 DNA: TGTGCCAGCAGTGACGGGGATTCACCCCTCCACTTT; CDR3 protein: CASSDGDSPLHF
J gene: TRBJ2-4; clone size: -; V gene: TRBV4-3; D gene: -; CDR3 DNA: TGCGCCAGCAGCCAAGACACCACGGGGATAACCAAAAACATTCAGTACTTC; CDR3 protein: CASSQDTTGITKNIQYF
J gene: TRBJ2-7; clone size: -; V gene: TRBV6-5; D gene: TRBD2; CDR3 DNA: TGTGCCAGCAGTCCCGTGGTAGCGGGGTCCTACGAGCAGTACTTC; CDR3 protein: CASSPVVAGSYEQYF
J gene: TRBJ1-5; clone size: -; V gene: TRBV19; D gene: -; CDR3 DNA: TGTGCCAGTAGTATTCCAATCCGCCAGGGAAAAGGTCAGCCCCAGCATTTT; CDR3 protein: CASSIPIRQGKGQPQHF
J gene: TRBJ2-7; clone size: -; V gene: TRBV5-1; D gene: TRBD2; CDR3 DNA: TGCGCCAGCAGCCCCTCAAGCGGGAGGGGCTACGAGCAGTACTTC; CDR3 protein: CASSPSSGRGYEQYF
J gene: TRBJ1-4; clone size: -; V gene: TRBV15; D gene: -; CDR3 DNA: TGTGCCACCAGCATAGACAGATATAATGAAAAACTGTTTTTT; CDR3 protein: CATSIDRYNEKLFF
J gene: TRBJ1-1; clone size: -; V gene: TRBV18; D gene: -; CDR3 DNA: TGTGCCAGCTCACCGACAGGCTCGAACACTGAAGCTTTCTTT; CDR3 protein: CASSPTGSNTEAFF
J gene: TRBJ1-1; clone size: -; V gene: TRBV6-1; D gene: TRBD1; CDR3 DNA: TGTGCCAGCAGTTCTTTCTCCTTACCGGGACAGGTAACTTTCTTT; CDR3 protein: CASSSFSLPGQVTFF
J gene: TRBJ2-1; clone size: -; V gene: TRBV5-5; D gene: -; CDR3 DNA: TGTGCCAGCAGCTTGGACGGTACTTACAATGAGCAGTTCTTC; CDR3 protein: CASSLDGTYNEQFF
J gene: TRBJ1-1; clone size: -; V gene: TRBV10-3; D gene: -; CDR3 DNA: TGTGCCATAAAACAGCTGAACACTGAAGCTTTCTTT; CDR3 protein: CAIKQLNTEAFF
J gene: TRBJ1-6; clone size: -; V gene: TRBV30; D gene: TRBD1; CDR3 DNA: TGTGCCTGGACCTTAACAGGGGGCGGGTCACCCCTCCACTTT; CDR3 protein: CAWTLTGGGSPLHF
J gene: TRBJ2-2; clone size: -; V gene: TRBV6-6; D gene: TRBD2; CDR3 DNA: TGTGCCAGCAGGGTTCTAGCGGGGGGGACCGGGGAGCTGTTTTTT; CDR3 protein: CASRVLAGGTGELFF
J gene: TRBJ1-1; clone size: few; V gene: TRBV19; D gene: TRBD1; CDR3 DNA: TGTGCCAGTAGTGGGGACAGGGGTGGCACTGAAGCTTTCTTT; CDR3 protein: CASSGDRGGTEAFF
J gene: TRBJ1-2; clone size: -; V gene: TRBV9; D gene: TRBD1; CDR3 DNA: TGTGCCAGCAGCGCCAAGGACAGGGTCTATGGCTACACCTTC; CDR3 protein: CASSAKDRVYGYTF